Following are 7 T cell receptor beta chains from one sample sequenced in a study of T cell responses to AZD1222 COVID-19 vaccine. Using immunoSEQ multiplex PCR, the repertoire was profiled, and TCRdb retains in-frame clones only, with some absent. The sample includes some 120,000 clones, around nine tenths of them seen just once. The sample was peripheral blood, taken on day 0 of MenACWY control vaccination. Receptors were obtained from an adult in good health.

The chain combines TRBV15 with TRBJ2-5; 8 bases fit TRBD2. Losses at the gene ends were 3 bases for V and 1 base for J; bases not matched to a gene: 4. Germline values: CDR1 LNHNV, CDR2 YYDKDF (reference sequence). The CDR3 contains 15 residues. The CDR3 reads CATSSPGGSQETQYF. DNA of the CDR3: TGTGCCACCAGCAGCCCGGGAGGGTCCCAAGAGACCCAGTACTTC.

The V call is TRBV2, the J call TRBJ1-1; a possible D gene is TRBD1 (5 bases). Germline V gives CDR1 SNHLY, CDR2 FYNNEI. V gave up 5 bases and J gave up 0 bases, with 10 bases separating them. The CDR3 contains 14 residues. CDR3 DNA: TGTGCCAGCAGTTGGGGACGTATGAACACTGAAGCTTTCTTT. It specifies CASSWGRMNTEAFF.

The chain links TRBV7-9 to TRBJ1-3; D is unresolved. This CDR3 comprises 15 residues. CDR1 SEHNR and CDR2 FQNEAQ come from the germline V gene (reference sequence). Trimming pared 5 bases from V and 3 bases from J, leaving 14 bases between. This CDR3 reads CASSPDGSYGNTIYF. CDR3 coding DNA: TGTGCCAGCAGCCCGGACGGGTCTTATGGAAACACCATATATTTT.

This rearrangement joins TRBV2 to TRBJ1-3; the match to TRBD1 covers 11 bases. The V gene's germline CDR1 is SNHLY and CDR2 FYNNEI. The CDR3 contains 15 residues. With 5 bases clipped from V and 4 bases from J, the junction kept 4 bases outside the gene matches. CDR3 in amino acids: CASSKDRGPGNTIYF. In nucleotides, the CDR3 is TGTGCCAGCAGTAAGGACAGGGGGCCCGGAAACACCATATATTTT.

The chain combines TRBV7-8 with TRBJ2-7; D unclear. Germline loops: CDR1 SGHVS, CDR2 FQNEAQ. Trimming pared 2 bases from V and 6 bases from J, leaving 8 bases between. The CDR3 has 12 residues. In DNA form, the CDR3 reads TGTGCCAGCAGCTTAATCTCGGGCGAGCAGTACTTC. Protein: CASSLISGEQYF.

On this clone: In the same sample, other DNA sequences code for this CDR3. The chain employs TRBV11-1 and TRBJ2-1, with TRBD2 matching over 15 bases. Germline V gene data show CDR1 as SGHAT and CDR2 as FQDESV (reference sequence). J lost 6 bases, V lost 4 bases, and 4 bases had no gene match. The CDR3 is 16 residues long. CDR3 sequence reads: CASSSRTSGRANEQFF. As DNA, the CDR3 is TGTGCCAGCAGCTCAAGGACTAGCGGGAGGGCCAATGAGCAGTTCTTC.

The rearrangement joins TRBV7-2 to TRBJ2-7; D unclear. This CDR3 is built from 13 residues. V lost 3 bases and J 3 bases, leaving 9 bases between the germline ends. CDR1 SGHTA and CDR2 FQGNSA come from the germline V gene. CDR3: CASSFGSHYEQYF. CDR3 nucleotides: TGTGCCAGCAGCTTCGGGTCCCACTACGAGCAGTACTTC.